These 5 T cell receptor beta chains were sequenced from one sample in a study of shared clonotypes between healthy human individuals (dated by TCRdb to 2020 to 2021). The protocol used for the library was the immunoSEQ multiplex PCR assay. TCRdb holds this immuneACCESS table with in-frame rearrangements only. Some clones are missing; in checked studies, unresolved V genes explain under half, and the rest has no known cause. Across this sample there are 950,000 to 1,200,000 clones, with about 80% seen only once. Clones ranked in the top ten supply approximately 0.9% of the sample. Sequenced material: memory CD4+ T cells from PBMCs. The cell subset or site label here, explained by the study, means: CD45RA-negative fraction. These receptors were collected from a man between 18 and 29 years old in good health. Some clones in this sample may be carry-over from other donors' samples.

The chain combines TRBV7-9 with TRBJ2-3, with 8 bases fitting TRBD2. Trimming took 5 bases from V and 1 from J; bases not matched to a gene: 11. Germline CDR1 reads SEHNR; CDR2 reads FQNEAQ (reference sequence). The CDR3 contains 17 residues. The CDR3: CASSEAASGWGTDTQYF. In nucleotides, the CDR3 is TGTGCCAGCAGCGAGGCGGCTAGCGGGTGGGGCACAGATACGCAGTATTTT.

The chain has TRBV6-1 and TRBJ1-1, with a weak D call TRBD1 (6 bases). CDR3 length: 17 amino acids. V dropped 2 bases and J dropped 1 base, with 17 bases sitting between them. CDR1 and CDR2 from the germline V gene are MNHNS and SASEGT. This chain's CDR3 is CASSEKGQTRGNTEAFF. The CDR3 nucleotides are TGTGCCAGCAGTGAAAAAGGGCAGACCAGGGGGAACACTGAAGCTTTCTTT.

In the case of this clone: The sample carries other DNA sequences with the same CDR3. V usage is TRBV6-5 and J usage is TRBJ2-7; D tentatively fits TRBD1 or TRBD2 (5 bases each). V shed 1 base and J shed 8 bases, with 15 bases lying between them. Looked up from germline, CDR1 is MNHEY and CDR2 is SVGAGI. The CDR3 totals 14 residues. The CDR3 DNA reads TGTGCCAGCAGTTACTATAAGACGGGGCAGCAGCAGTACTTC. Residues: CASSYYKTGQQQYF.

V is TRBV5-4 and J is TRBJ1-1; D is perhaps TRBD1 (6 bases). Germline CDR1 reads SGHNT; CDR2 reads YYREEE (reference sequence). V lost 3 bases and J lost 0, with 18 bases in between. The CDR3 runs to 17 residues. The CDR3 DNA is TGTGCCAGCAGCTCATGGGTGGGGGGCGCGGTGAACACTGAAGCTTTCTTT. This sequence encodes CASSSWVGGAVNTEAFF.

The chain has TRBV7-9 and TRBJ2-3, with TRBD2 as a possible D gene (7 bases). CDR1 is SEHNR, CDR2 FQNEAQ, per germline (reference sequence). The CDR3 covers 15 residues. With 5 bases removed from V and 6 bases from J, the gap between germline ends came to 18 bases. The CDR3 sequence: CASSRGGAVGDTQYF. In nucleotides, the CDR3 is TGTGCCAGCAGCCGAGGGGGGGCCGTTGGGGATACGCAGTATTTT.